Below are 10 T cell receptor beta chains sequenced from a single sample in a study of blood T cell repertoires in COVID-19. Sequenced by immunoSEQ multiplex PCR; TCRdb stores in-frame clones only, minus some. The table includes around 82,000 clones, 65% to 90% detected once. Sequencing was carried out using peripheral blood. These TCRs come from an elderly man with COVID-19, enrolled during active disease.

The V and J genes are TRBV4-3 and TRBJ1-6; TRBD1 matches 8 bases. V shed 2 bases and J 14 bases; nucleotides not matched to a gene: 11. The CDR3 extends over 15 amino acids. Looked up from germline, CDR1 is LGHNA and CDR2 is YSLEER. CDR3 residues: CASSQLTGAGSALHF. The CDR3 region has the DNA TGCGCCAGCAGCCAACTGACAGGGGCCGGTTCGGCCCTCCACTTT.

This rearrangement joins TRBV6-5 to TRBJ2-7; D perhaps matches TRBD1 (6 bases). The germline CDR1 and CDR2 sequences are MNHEY and SVGAGI. The CDR3 runs 13 residues. Trimming took 8 bases from V and 2 from J, leaving 13 bases between them. DNA for the CDR3: TGTGCCAGCCTTCGGGACAAGACCTACGAGCAGTACTTC. It yields the protein CASLRDKTYEQYF.

The rearrangement links TRBV7-9 to TRBJ1-2; weak D call: TRBD1 (5 bases). The V gene lost 5 bases and the J gene lost 4 bases, with 14 bases spanning the gap. This CDR3 region has 14 residues. The germline CDR1 and CDR2 sequences are SEHNR and FQNEAQ (reference sequence). The CDR3 nucleotides read TGTGCCAGCAGCCGTTCCGACGGGGGCTATGGCTACACCTTC. As protein: CASSRSDGGYGYTF.

In DNA, the CDR3 is TGTGCCAGCAGCTTGGCCTTCCTGGCCAATGAGCAGTTCTTC. It translates to CASSLAFLANEQFF. The V gene is TRBV5-6, the J gene TRBJ2-1; D is undetermined. V shed 0 bases and J shed 6 bases, with 10 bases lying between them. Per germline, CDR1 SGHDT and CDR2 YYEEEE. The CDR3 totals 14 residues.

This chain connects TRBV4-1 to TRBJ2-3; 8 bases match TRBD2. J lost 4 bases, V lost 1 base, and 10 bases had no gene match. The CDR3 consists of 17 residues. CDR1 is MGHRA and CDR2 is YSYEKL in the germline V gene. In DNA form, the CDR3 reads TGCGCCAGCAGCCAAGGAGCGGCGGGGGGCCTGGCAGATACGCAGTATTTT. Translated, it gives CASSQGAAGGLADTQYF.

The chain couples TRBV6-5 to TRBJ1-1; the D gene is possibly TRBD1 (5 bases). This CDR3 has 14 amino acids. The germline gives CDR1 MNHEY, CDR2 SVGAGI. V was trimmed by 7 bases and J by 2 bases, leaving 14 bases between them. CDR3: CASTKGFSNTEAFF. The CDR3 region has the DNA TGTGCCAGCACCAAGGGGTTTTCTAACACTGAAGCTTTCTTT.

This chain uses TRBV7-2 with TRBJ1-2; TRBD1 aligns across 8 bases. The CDR3 has 15 amino acids. Germline lookup yields CDR1 SGHTA and CDR2 FQGNSA. V was clipped by 6 bases and J by 4 bases; unmatched bases: 10. The CDR3 DNA follows: TGTGCCAGCAGTCGGGACAGGACTCAAACCTATGGCTACACCTTC. This translates into CASSRDRTQTYGYTF.

J is TRBJ1-1 and V is TRBV19; D is possibly TRBD1 (6 bases). This CDR3 spans 14 amino acids. The V gene lost 5 bases and the J gene lost 3 bases, with 13 bases spanning the gap. Germline CDR1 LNHDA, CDR2 SQIVND (reference sequence). In DNA, the CDR3 is TGTGCCAGTAGTCAGGGGACAATTTACACTGAAGCTTTCTTT. Protein product: CASSQGTIYTEAFF.

This clone was recorded once. The rearrangement joins TRBV7-6 to TRBJ2-5; a weak D match, TRBD2 (6 bases). The V gene lost 4 bases and the J gene lost 3 bases, with 15 bases spanning the gap. This CDR3 has 15 amino acids. From germline, CDR1 is SGHVS and CDR2 FNYEAQ. Written as DNA, the CDR3 is TGTGCCAGCAGCTCGGGGACTCGATCCGAAGAGACCCAGTACTTC. It codes for CASSSGTRSEETQYF.

V gene TRBV28 combines with J gene TRBJ1-2; D is undetermined. Trimming took off 4 bases at V and 8 bases at J, with 20 bases between the two ends. CDR1 is MDHEN and CDR2 is SYDVKM in the germline V gene. The CDR3 extends over 15 amino acids. The CDR3 protein is CASSSYREREDGYTF. As DNA, the CDR3 is TGTGCCAGCAGTTCATACCGGGAGCGCGAGGACGGCTACACCTTC.